A single sample is the source of the 5 T cell receptor beta chains below, sequenced in a study of blood T cell repertoires in COVID-19. The repertoire was sequenced with immunoSEQ multiplex PCR; TCRdb's copy has only in-frame clones and lacks some. The table lists about 170,000 clones, less than 80% of them singletons. The specimen was PBMCs or T cells enriched from blood (not recorded which). All receptors come from a woman between 70 and 85 years old in a cohort exposed to, infected with or recovered from COVID-19 (not recorded which).

The chain uses TRBV7-9 and TRBJ2-7; 12 bases line up with TRBD2. J lost 6 bases, V lost 4 bases, and 7 bases had no gene match. This CDR3 has 15 residues. Germline CDR1 SEHNR, CDR2 FQNEAQ (reference sequence). The CDR3 sequence: CASSSPSGRAAEQYF. The CDR3 nucleotides are TGTGCCAGCAGCTCTCCTAGCGGGAGGGCCGCCGAGCAGTACTTC.

This chain joins TRBV18 and TRBJ2-4, with D possibly matching TRBD2 (5 bases). The length of the CDR3 is 14 residues. Looked up from germline, CDR1 is KGHSH and CDR2 is LQKENI. V dropped 0 bases and J dropped 9 bases, with 12 bases sitting between them. CDR3 residues: CASSPPTIRGIQYF. The CDR3 region has the DNA TGTGCCAGCTCACCACCCACGATCCGGGGCATTCAGTACTTC.

The chain uses TRBV28 and TRBJ1-2; 7 nucleotides match TRBD1. Germline V gene data show CDR1 as MDHEN and CDR2 as SYDVKM. The CDR3 has 14 residues. Trimming at V came to 5 bases and at J to 3 bases, leaving 6 bases not matched to a gene. The CDR3 DNA reads TGTGCCAGCAGTCCAGGGGGGAGTTACTATGGCTACACCTTC. Amino acids: CASSPGGSYYGYTF.

The rearrangement uses TRBV4-3 and TRBJ2-1; TRBD1 aligns across 8 bases. The CDR3 runs 15 residues. V was pared by 4 bases and J by 7 bases, with 9 bases of the junction left unmatched. Germline-derived CDR1 and CDR2 are LGHNA and YSLEER. The DNA for the CDR3 is TGCGCCAGCAGCCGTGACAGGGGTTTTTTAAATGAGCAGTTCTTC. Translation gives CASSRDRGFLNEQFF.

The chain recombines TRBV5-6 with TRBJ2-7; 9 bases are a match to TRBD1. Trimming at V came to 2 bases and at J to 4 bases, leaving 4 bases not matched to a gene. The CDR3 is 14 amino acids. Looked up from germline, CDR1 is SGHDT and CDR2 is YYEEEE. CDR3 amino acids: CASSFLGTGYEQYF. The DNA for the CDR3 is TGTGCCAGCAGCTTTCTCGGGACAGGGTACGAGCAGTACTTC.